The subject of this entry is one TCR beta chain. CDR3 length: 15 residues. CDR1 is KGHSH and CDR2 is LQKENI in the germline V gene. Trimming removed 3 bases from V and 9 bases from J; junction bases left unmatched: 12. The data originate from a study of blood T cell repertoires in COVID-19. This table comes from immunoSEQ multiplex PCR, and its TCRdb copy is limited to in-frame clones, with some not included. The sample lists tens of thousands of clones, 84% occurring once. The sequence derives from a man aged 50-60 years with acute or convalescent COVID-19. The chain employs TRBV18 and TRBJ2-7, with 9 bases fitting TRBD2. The specimen sequenced was peripheral blood. Here the CDR3 reads CASSPPRLAVWGQYF. The CDR3 DNA reads as TGTGCCAGCTCACCGCCGCGACTAGCGGTTTGGGGGCAGTACTTC.